Each of the 13 T cell receptor beta chains below was sequenced from the same sample in a study of blood T cell repertoires in COVID-19. Here immunoSEQ multiplex PCR was the method, and the copy in TCRdb shows in-frame clones only, minus some. The data show over 25,000 clones, about 91% seen once. Sequenced input: peripheral blood. The receptors originated from a man aged 50 or older with active COVID-19.

The chain couples TRBV6-5 to TRBJ1-1, with D possibly TRBD1 on 5 matching bases. With 7 bases removed from V and 1 base from J, the gap between germline ends came to 7 bases. Per germline, CDR1 MNHEY and CDR2 SVGAGI. This CDR3 spans 12 amino acids. In nucleotides, the CDR3 is TGTGCCAGCAACAGGCCGAACACTGAAGCTTTCTTT. Translated: CASNRPNTEAFF.

In DNA, the CDR3 is TGCGCCAGCAGCCGTATACCCCCAGGGGATATGAACACTGAAGCTTTCTTT. Its protein product is CASSRIPPGDMNTEAFF. The V gene is TRBV5-1, the J gene TRBJ1-1; perhaps TRBD1 as D (6 bases). Looked up from germline, CDR1 is SGHRS and CDR2 is YFSETQ. V lost 4 bases to trimming and J lost 0 bases, with 19 bases between them. The CDR3 consists of 17 residues.

V gene TRBV19 combines with J gene TRBJ2-1; maybe TRBD2 (6 bases). The V end was cut by 4 bases, the J end by 11 bases, with 15 bases between. The CDR3 loop spans 13 amino acids. CDR1 is LNHDA and CDR2 is SQIVND in the germline V gene (reference sequence). CDR3 sequence reads: CASSSGTHGKQFF. The CDR3 DNA is TGTGCCAGTAGTAGCGGGACCCACGGGAAGCAGTTCTTC.

This chain links TRBV23-1 with TRBJ1-1; D gene uncertain. TRBV23-1 is annotated as an ORF whose role is uncertain. V was clipped by 8 bases and J by 10 bases, with 11 bases between them. The CDR3 is made up of 10 amino acids. The CDR3: CASSRPGAFF. The CDR3 DNA follows: TGCGCCAGCTCCCGACCGGGAGCTTTCTTT.

CDR3 sequence (DNA): TGTGCCAGCAGCGTTAGCGGGGGGGACTACAATGAGCAGTTCTTC. Translating gives CASSVSGGDYNEQFF. The chain employs TRBV9 and TRBJ2-1, with 11 bases lining up with TRBD2. V was pared by 2 bases and J by 3 bases, with 1 base of the junction left unmatched. The CDR3 consists of 15 residues. Germline V gives CDR1 SGDLS, CDR2 YYNGEE.

The CDR3 bases are TGTGCCAGCAGTTTCAATCCGACATTGGGCTCCTACGAGCAGTACTTC. Translating gives CASSFNPTLGSYEQYF. This chain links TRBV6-5 with TRBJ2-7, with D unclear. The CDR3 is 16 residues long. V gave up 4 bases and J gave up 0 bases, with 16 bases separating them. The germline gives CDR1 MNHEY, CDR2 SVGAGI.

The sample holds a few counts of this clone. The rearrangement uses TRBV4-1 and TRBJ2-7, with D maybe TRBD1 (6 bases). The CDR3 runs 15 residues. V was pared by 0 bases and J by 4 bases, with 13 bases between. In germline, CDR1 is MGHRA, CDR2 YSYEKL. CDR3 in amino acids: CASSQDATGPYEQYF. Here the CDR3 DNA reads TGCGCCAGCAGCCAAGATGCGACAGGACCTTACGAGCAGTACTTC.

Concerning this clone: The germline gene is not matched at one end of the junction; a read error may be the cause. V gene TRBV28 combines with J gene TRBJ2-2; possible D gene TRBD2, 6 bases. Germline values: CDR1 MDHEN, CDR2 SYDVKM. The CDR3 contains 16 residues. The CDR3 DNA reads as TGTGCCAGCGGTTTTCTAGGGGAGGCGAACACCGGGGAGCTGTTTTTT. This encodes CASGFLGEANTGELFF.

The chain carries TRBV28 and TRBJ1-1, with no clear D. V was cut by 5 bases and J by 0 bases, with 19 bases left in between. Germline CDR1 reads MDHEN; CDR2 reads SYDVKM. The CDR3 totals 17 residues. The CDR3 here is CASSTPRELSLNTEAFF. Written as DNA, the CDR3 is TGTGCCAGCAGTACCCCGCGGGAATTAAGCTTGAACACTGAAGCTTTCTTT.

Of note for this clone: The junction does not match germline at one end; this may be a read error. The chain carries TRBV7-7 and TRBJ1-1; 8 bases align to TRBD1. CDR3 length equals 15 residues. Germline V lookup: CDR1 SSHAT, CDR2 FNYEAQ (reference sequence). The chain's CDR3 is CASSLTGGANNEAFF. Written as DNA, the CDR3 is TGTGCTAGCAGCCTTACAGGGGGGGCCAATAATGAAGCTTTCTTT.

The gene calls are TRBV10-2 and TRBJ1-6, with D perhaps TRBD1 (5 bases). There are 13 residues in the CDR3. CDR1 is WSHSY and CDR2 is SAAADI in the germline V gene. V dropped 2 bases and J dropped 15 bases, with 14 bases sitting between them. CDR3 in amino acids: CASSELGRGYLHF. CDR3 in DNA: TGCGCCAGCAGTGAGCTTGGTAGGGGTTACCTCCACTTT.

The V and J genes are TRBV6-5 and TRBJ1-3, with D possibly matching TRBD1 (5 bases). Germline V lookup: CDR1 MNHEY, CDR2 SVGAGI. The CDR3 contains 15 residues. The V end lost 6 bases, the J end lost 0 bases, and 12 bases lay between the germline ends. The CDR3 DNA reads as TGTGCCAGCAGGCCGGACACAATCTCTGGAAACACCATATATTTT. Protein: CASRPDTISGNTIYF.

The gene calls are TRBV4-1 and TRBJ1-1; 7 positions agree with TRBD1. The CDR3 is 15 amino acids. V gave up 0 bases and J gave up 11 bases; unmatched junction bases: 12. Germline V gene sequence: CDR1 MGHRA, CDR2 YSYEKL. The CDR3 DNA sequence: TGCGCCAGCAGCCAAGATCCGGGGATTTCGACAGGGGCTTTCTTT. As protein: CASSQDPGISTGAFF.